This entry describes one T cell receptor (beta chain). The antigen is undetermined. Deep was the level at which the assay was run. TCRdb keeps only in-frame clones here, not all; method: immunoSEQ multiplex PCR. The sample gives 450,000 to 500,000 clones, 78% of which show up once; around 12% is in the top ten. This specimen comes from a study of shared clonotypes between healthy human individuals. Germline assignment: CDR1 SGHTA and CDR2 FQGNSA. Trimming took 2 bases from V and 0 from J, leaving 8 bases between them. CDR3 length: 15 amino acids. Findings and limits, study-wide: Few donors restricted represented genetic and exposure-history diversity.

This TCR derives from a woman aged 40 to 50 in good health. Some clones in this sample may be carry-over from other donors' samples. The rearrangement uses TRBV7-2 and TRBJ1-5; D remains ambiguous. The sequencing sample was made of PBMCs. The chain's CDR3 is CASSLLGYSNQPQHF. The CDR3 region has the DNA TGTGCCAGCAGCTTACTCGGTTATAGCAATCAGCCCCAGCATTTT.